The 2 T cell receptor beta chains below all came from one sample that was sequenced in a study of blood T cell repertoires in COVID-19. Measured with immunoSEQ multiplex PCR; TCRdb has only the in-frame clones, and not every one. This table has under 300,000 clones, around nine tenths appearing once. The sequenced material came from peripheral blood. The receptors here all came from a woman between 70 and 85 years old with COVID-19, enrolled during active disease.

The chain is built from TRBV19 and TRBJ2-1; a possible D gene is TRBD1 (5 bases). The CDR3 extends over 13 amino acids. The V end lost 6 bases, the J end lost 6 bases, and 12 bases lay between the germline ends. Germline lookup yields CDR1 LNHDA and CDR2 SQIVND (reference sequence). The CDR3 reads CASRLGHGNEQFF. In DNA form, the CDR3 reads TGTGCCAGTAGGCTGGGGCACGGCAATGAGCAGTTCTTC.

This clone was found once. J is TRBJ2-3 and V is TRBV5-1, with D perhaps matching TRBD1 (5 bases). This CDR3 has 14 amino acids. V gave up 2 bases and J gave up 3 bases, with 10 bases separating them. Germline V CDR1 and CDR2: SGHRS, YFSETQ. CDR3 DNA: TGCGCCAGCAGCTTCGACAGTCCTACAGATACGCAGTATTTT. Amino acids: CASSFDSPTDTQYF.